The clone carrying this T cell receptor beta chain appeared a few times. How the authors handled the data: Reference gene primer amplification yielded estimated nucleated cell counts. The data were produced by immunoSEQ multiplex PCR, yet TCRdb's version contains in-frame clones alone and is incomplete. V and J calls and clone size come straight from that table; D and trimming were deduced from the DNA. The sample shows about 40,000 clones, about nine tenths of them seen only once. This record belongs to a study of blood T cell repertoires in COVID-19. Study as a whole: From the United States, Italy and Spain came samples of acute and convalescent COVID-19. PBMCs, B-cell-depleted T cells, or T cells provided the cDNA or gDNA that made up the material.

The CDR3 length is 17 residues. Trimming took 2 bases from V and 0 from J, leaving 14 bases between them. The germline gives CDR1 SNHLY, CDR2 FYNNEI. The rearrangement links TRBV2 to TRBJ1-3, with D tentatively TRBD1 (5 bases). Material for sequencing was peripheral blood. This TCR derives from a woman of 80 years or more with active COVID-19. The chain's CDR3 is CASSELGGVSSGNTIYF. In DNA, the CDR3 is TGTGCCAGCAGTGAACTGGGAGGGGTCAGCTCTGGAAACACCATATATTTT.